This TCR beta chain was identified in a study of T cells in Graves' hyperthyroidism and ophthalmopathy. This clonotype showed up just a few times. The source material, RNA transcripts, was used to amplify TCR beta CDR3 regions. HTBI primers were employed in a first-round RT-PCR of the TCR CDR3. TCRdb re-called the multiplex PCR reads through MiXCR, storing one row per CDR3 protein. The repertoire holds about 690,000 distinct CDR3 sequences, with around 15% as singletons. This clonotype was obtained from a man aged 45-65 years with Graves' hyperthyroidism. The specimen sequenced was blood.

CDR3 sequence: CASSSGGLTYNEQFF. The CDR3 DNA reads as TGTGCCAGTAGCAGTGGCGGGCTCACCTACAATGAGCAGTTCTTC. The rearrangement joins TRBV19 to TRBJ2-1, with D possibly matching TRBD2 (5 bases). CDR3 size: 15 residues. The germline V gene encodes CDR1 LNHDA and CDR2 SQIVND (reference sequence). The ends were cut back, 6 bases at V and 2 bases at J, with 14 bases in the middle.